These 28 T cell receptor beta chains originate from one sample sequenced in a study of beta chain features in type 1 diabetes. Expressed TCRB transcripts were sequenced, since all the RNA that had been isolated was reverse transcribed. Produced via immunoSEQ multiplex PCR; TCRdb's table is partial and in-frame only. The table records some 270,000 clones, about 8% of them present only once. The specimen was central memory CD4+ T cells from blood. These receptors all come from a woman under 30 in good health.

This clone turned up a few times. The V gene is TRBV6-5, the J gene TRBJ2-3; 8 positions agree with TRBD2. Germline CDR1 MNHEY, CDR2 SVGAGI. This CDR3 is built from 15 residues. The trim removed 3 bases at V and 4 bases at J, leaving 6 bases unmatched. CDR3 region: CASSYFSGASDTQYF. As DNA, the CDR3 is TGTGCCAGCAGTTATTTTAGCGGGGCTTCAGATACGCAGTATTTT.

At least ten counts were recorded for this clone. This chain uses TRBV6-6 with TRBJ1-1; D is perhaps TRBD1 (5 bases). The CDR3 is made up of 12 amino acids. Germline V CDR1 and CDR2: MNHNY, SVGAGI (reference sequence). Trimming pared 8 bases from V and 5 bases from J, leaving 12 bases between. The CDR3 DNA is TGTGCCAGCTGTTGGGGGGAGACTGAAGCTTTCTTT. Its translation: CASCWGETEAFF.

This clone was seen a few times. The chain joins TRBV13 to TRBJ2-7; D may be TRBD2 (5 bases). Between the trimmed V and J ends, which lost 4 bases and 7 bases, there was a span of 14 bases. Per germline, CDR1 PRHDT and CDR2 FYEKMQ (reference sequence). The CDR3 covers 13 residues. The CDR3 here is CASSSAAGREQYF. In nucleotides, the CDR3 is TGTGCCAGCAGCTCAGCGGCCGGGCGGGAGCAGTACTTC. Variable domain in full (rest from reference TRBV13 and TRBJ2-7): AAGVIQSPRHLIKEKRETATLKCYPIPRHDTVYWYQQGPGQDPQFLISFYEKMQSDKGSIPDRFSAQQFSDYHSELNMSSLELGDSALYFCASSSAAGREQYFGPGTRLTVT.

The rearrangement uses TRBV30 and TRBJ2-1; no firm D call. Germline V gene lookup returns CDR1 GTSNPN and CDR2 SVGIG (reference sequence). The CDR3 spans 13 residues. V gave up 0 bases and J gave up 8 bases, with 11 bases separating them. The CDR3 region has the DNA TGTGCCTGGAGTGTAGGTCTCGTGTATGAGCAGTTCTTC. Translation: CAWSVGLVYEQFF.

This clone was found a few times. This chain joins TRBV4-3 and TRBJ2-4; 9 bases are a match to TRBD2. Unmatched junction bases numbered 12, after V lost 0 bases and J lost 6 bases. The germline gives CDR1 LGHNA, CDR2 YSLEER. The CDR3 length is 18 residues. CDR3 protein: CASSQEVKREVPGNIQYF. The CDR3 nucleotides are TGCGCCAGCAGCCAAGAGGTAAAGCGGGAGGTACCAGGAAACATTCAGTACTTC.

This clone occurred many times. The rearrangement uses TRBV10-3 and TRBJ2-3; 7 positions match TRBD2. The length of the CDR3 is 17 residues. Germline V lookup: CDR1 ENHRY, CDR2 SYGVKD. V shed 3 bases, J shed 1 base, and the junction held 10 bases outside the gene matches. CDR3 nucleotide sequence: TGTGCCATCAGTGAACAGCGGGGAGCCTTTGGCACAGATACGCAGTATTTT. This codes for CAISEQRGAFGTDTQYF.

There are many counts of this clone. The chain combines TRBV19 with TRBJ2-3, with a tentative D call TRBD2 (6 bases). The germline gives CDR1 LNHDA, CDR2 SQIVND (reference sequence). The CDR3 sequence is 14 residues long. V was clipped by 9 bases and J by 6 bases, with 19 bases between them. CDR3 DNA: TGTGCCAGCCTCGGGACCCGCGGGATGGATACGCAGTATTTT. This encodes CASLGTRGMDTQYF.

This clone showed up just a few times. The chain joins TRBV21-1 to TRBJ2-2. TRBV21-1 is noted as a pseudogene. The CDR3 has 13 amino acids. The CDR3 sequence: CASSPGGDGELFF. The CDR3 nucleotides are TGTGCCAGCAGCCCAGGGGGGGACGGGGAGCTGTTTTTT.

In this sample, this clone turned up a few times. At one of its ends the junction is not consistent with the germline gene, which may arise from a read error. This CDR3 reads CASSPLLGNYNEQFF. As DNA, the CDR3 is TGCGCCAGCAGCCCTTTGTTAGGGAACTACAATGAGCAGTTCTTC. The V call is TRBV5-5, the J call TRBJ2-1; D gene ambiguous. This CDR3 spans 15 amino acids. Germline V lookup: CDR1 SGHKS, CDR2 YYEKEE (reference sequence). The full variable domain, in which reference TRBV5-5 and TRBJ2-1 provide the parts outside the CDR3, is DAGVTQSPTHLIKTRGQQVTLRCSPISGHKSVSWYQQVLGQGPQFIFQYYEKEERGRGNFPDRFSARQFPNYSSELNVNALLLGDSALYLCASSPLLGNYNEQFFGPGTRLTVL.

This clone was detected a few times. The chain carries TRBV6-5 and TRBJ1-1; D unclear. The germline V gene has CDR1 MNHEY and CDR2 SVGAGI. V dropped 10 bases and J dropped 3 bases, with 21 bases sitting between them. The CDR3 length is 15 residues. The CDR3 protein is CATRPMISTHTEAFF. For the CDR3, the DNA is TGTGCCACCCGACCAATGATAAGCACTCACACTGAAGCTTTCTTT.

This clone was recorded a few times. The J gene is TRBJ2-1, the V gene TRBV7-2; perhaps TRBD2 as D (6 bases). V lost 4 bases and J lost 7, with 23 bases in between. This CDR3 comprises 17 residues. The germline CDR1 and CDR2 sequences are SGHTA and FQGNSA. The CDR3 here is CASSSFREAYRGNEQFF. The DNA of the CDR3 is TGTGCCAGCAGCTCCTTCAGGGAGGCATACAGAGGGAATGAGCAGTTCTTC. Full variable domain (rest looked up from reference TRBV7-2 and TRBJ2-1): GAGVSQSPSNKVTEKGKDVELRCDPISGHTALYWYRQSLGQGLEFLIYFQGNSAPDKSGLPSDRFSAERTGGSVSTLTIQRTQQEDSAVYLCASSSFREAYRGNEQFFGPGTRLTVL.

There are many counts of this clone. The J gene is TRBJ2-5, the V gene TRBV4-1; 7 bases map to TRBD1. The germline gives CDR1 MGHRA, CDR2 YSYEKL. The ends lost 1 base at V and 5 bases at J; junction bases unmatched: 4. CDR3 size: 14 residues. The CDR3 DNA sequence: TGCGCCAGCAGCCAAGGGGACAGAGGGGAGACCCAGTACTTC. It codes for CASSQGDRGETQYF.

This clone was counted many times. In DNA form, the CDR3 reads TGTGCCAGCAGCTCCACTACAGGGAGTGGGACAGATACGCAGTATTTT. It yields the protein CASSSTTGSGTDTQYF. This sequence joins TRBV7-2 and TRBJ2-3, with D possibly TRBD1 on 6 matching bases. The CDR3 totals 16 residues. The ends were cut back, 4 bases at V and 3 bases at J, with 17 bases in the middle. CDR1 is SGHTA, CDR2 FQGNSA, per germline.

This clone showed up just a few times. The chain joins TRBV4-2 to TRBJ2-7; perhaps D is TRBD1 or TRBD2 (5 bases each). V lost 4 bases, J lost 2 bases, and 24 bases lay in between. The CDR3 extends over 18 amino acids. From germline, CDR1 is LGHNA and CDR2 YNFKEQ. CDR3 protein: CASSRARGAEGPTYEQYF. CDR3 bases: TGTGCCAGCAGCCGAGCCCGGGGCGCAGAGGGGCCCACCTACGAGCAGTACTTC.

This clone was counted between two and nine times. The same CDR3 also results from other DNA sequences found in this sample. V and J are TRBV6-1 and TRBJ1-2, with D possibly TRBD1 on 5 matching bases. In germline, CDR1 is MNHNS, CDR2 SASEGT. Trimming removed 4 bases from V and 4 bases from J, with 7 bases in between. The CDR3 has 12 amino acids. For the CDR3, the DNA is TGTGCCAGCAGTGTGCAGGGCTATGGCTACACCTTC. The encoded protein is CASSVQGYGYTF.

Regarding this clone: This CDR3 is also generated by other DNA sequences in the sample. The chain is built from TRBV18 and TRBJ2-7, with TRBD1 identical over 7 bases. The CDR3 extends over 14 amino acids. The V gene's germline CDR1 is KGHSH and CDR2 LQKENI. With V trimmed by 3 bases and J by 2 bases, 4 bases remained unmatched. Here the CDR3 reads CASSPRQGTYEQYV. In DNA, the CDR3 is TGTGCCAGCTCACCGAGACAGGGTACCTACGAGCAGTACGTC.

Concerning this clone itself: Other nucleotide sequences in the sample specify the same CDR3. V usage is TRBV7-9 and J usage is TRBJ2-2; TRBD1 agrees at 10 bases. CDR1 and CDR2 (germline): SEHNR, FQNEAQ (reference sequence). The CDR3 is 16 residues long. Trimming cost V 6 bases and J 1 base; bases outside gene matches: 5. The CDR3 reads CASSSRDRGNTGELFF. In DNA, the CDR3 is TGTGCCAGCAGTTCCCGGGACAGGGGGAACACCGGGGAGCTGTTTTTT.

A few counts support this clone. The genes are TRBV29-1 and TRBJ2-5; 7 bases fit TRBD2. In germline, CDR1 is SQVTM, CDR2 ANQGSEA. V shed 2 bases, J shed 5 bases, and the junction held 5 bases outside the gene matches. This CDR3 has 13 amino acids. CDR3 nucleotide sequence: TGCAGCGTTGAAATCAGTAGCGGGGAGACCCAGTACTTC. Translating gives CSVEISSGETQYF.

This clone was seen more than once but under ten times. The chain has TRBV7-9 and TRBJ1-2; D perhaps matches TRBD1 (6 bases). The germline CDR1 and CDR2 sequences are SEHNR and FQNEAQ (reference sequence). The CDR3 sequence is 14 residues long. V was cut by 2 bases and J by 6 bases, with 13 bases left in between. CDR3 sequence (DNA): TGTGCCAGCAGCTTAACAGGGTCAGGCGATGGCTACACCTTC. Translating it yields CASSLTGSGDGYTF.

This chain's CDR3 is CASSNFSNGAFF. The CDR3 nucleotides read TGTGCCAGCAGCAATTTCTCGAATGGTGCTTTCTTT. V and J are TRBV21-1 and TRBJ1-1. TRBV21-1 constitutes a pseudogene. CDR3 length equals 12 residues.

This clone appeared a few times. The rearrangement uses TRBV5-1 and TRBJ2-4, with TRBD1 identical over 8 bases. V lost 1 base to trimming and J lost 7 bases; unmatched junction nucleotides: 13. CDR3 length equals 17 residues. Germline CDR1 and CDR2: SGHRS and YFSETQ. CDR3 amino acids: CASSLYGQGASWNIQYF. CDR3 nucleotide sequence: TGCGCCAGCAGCTTGTACGGGCAGGGGGCATCGTGGAACATTCAGTACTTC.

This CDR3 is CASGPQGLNTGELFF. The CDR3 bases are TGTGCCAGCGGACCACAGGGTCTAAACACCGGGGAGCTGTTTTTT. The chain recombines TRBV7-3 with TRBJ2-2; D perhaps matches TRBD1 (6 bases). Germline CDR1 SGHTA, CDR2 FQGTGA. The V end lost 8 bases, the J end lost 2 bases, and 15 bases lay between the germline ends. The CDR3 covers 15 residues.

This clone occurred a few times. The junction departs from the called germline gene at one end, perhaps through a read error. The rearrangement links TRBV7-2 to TRBJ2-3; 9 bases line up with TRBD1. This CDR3 comprises 15 residues. Germline CDR1 SGHTA, CDR2 FQGNSA. CDR3 DNA: TGCGCCAGCAGCCGCCGGGACAGGGCCCCAGATACGCAGTATTTT. Translation gives CASSRRDRAPDTQYF.

CDR3 coding DNA: TGCGCCAGCAGTCAAGCGTGTGGGGAGGAGGGTTGGGCCAAAAACATTCAGTACTTC. Its translation: CASSQACGEEGWAKNIQYF. The J gene is TRBJ2-4, the V gene TRBV23-1; a weak D match, TRBD2 (6 bases). TRBV23-1 is an open reading frame, and its role is uncertain. The length of the CDR3 is 19 residues. Between the trimmed V and J ends, which lost 2 bases and 1 base, there was a span of 21 bases.

This clone came up many times. Other DNA variants within this sample encode the same CDR3. The chain carries TRBV28 and TRBJ1-5; D gene uncertain. CDR3 length: 13 residues. Germline CDR1 is MDHEN and CDR2 is SYDVKM. The ends were cut back, 2 bases at V and 2 bases at J, with 4 bases in the middle. The DNA for the CDR3 is TGTGCCAGCAGTTTAGTCGGCAATCAGCCCCAGCATTTT. It translates to CASSLVGNQPQHF.

The chain joins TRBV9 to TRBJ2-6; a weak D match, TRBD1 (6 bases). CDR3 length: 18 amino acids. Germline V lookup: CDR1 SGDLS, CDR2 YYNGEE. V gave up 3 bases and J gave up 0 bases, with 16 bases separating them. The CDR3: CASSGGQRFFSGANVLTF. The CDR3 DNA reads as TGTGCCAGCAGCGGGGGACAAAGATTTTTCTCTGGGGCCAACGTCCTGACTTTC. Full variable domain (missing parts from reference TRBV9 and TRBJ2-6): DSGVTQTPKHLITATGQRVTLRCSPRSGDLSVYWYQQSLDQGLQFLIQYYNGEERAKGNILERFSAQQFPDLHSELNLSSLELGDSALYFCASSGGQRFFSGANVLTFGAGSRLTVL.

This clone occurred many times. The chain uses TRBV4-1 and TRBJ2-1, with 8 bases that match TRBD2. The CDR3 totals 16 residues. V dropped 0 bases and J dropped 8; count of bases not matched to a gene: 9. Germline V gene lookup returns CDR1 MGHRA and CDR2 YSYEKL. This CDR3 reads CASSQDRSGVSDEQFF. The CDR3 nucleotides read TGCGCCAGCAGCCAAGATCGTAGCGGGGTCTCAGATGAGCAGTTCTTC.

This clone was counted many times. This chain links TRBV13 with TRBJ2-3; no firm D call. The CDR3 loop spans 11 amino acids. The germline V and J ends were trimmed by 3 bases and 6 bases, with 4 bases remaining between them. Germline V gene lookup returns CDR1 PRHDT and CDR2 FYEKMQ (reference sequence). The CDR3, as DNA: TGTGCCAGCAGCTTTCGGGATACGCAGTATTTT. Protein sequence: CASSFRDTQYF.